The 29 T cell receptor beta chains given below trace back to one sample, sequenced in a study of memory CD4+ T cells and cytomegalovirus serostatus. Repertoires were generated with immunoSEQ multiplex PCR, while TCRdb's copy carries only in-frame clones and drops some. The sample includes 55,000 to 65,000 clones, roughly 81% of them seen just once. Single viable CD3+CD4+CD8-CD45RO+ cells were sorted as the memory CD4+ T cells. The sequencing sample was made of memory CD4+ T cells from blood. Every receptor here comes from an adult in good health and CMV-seronegative.

This clone was seen only a few times. The CDR3 loop reads CASSGDRGRGGYTF. The CDR3 DNA reads TGTGCCAGCAGCGGGGACAGGGGGCGCGGTGGCTACACCTTC. The chain uses TRBV7-2 and TRBJ1-2; 12 nucleotides line up with TRBD1. Germline CDR1 and CDR2: SGHTA and FQGNSA. V was clipped by 5 bases and J by 7 bases; unmatched bases: 5. CDR3 length equals 14 residues.

The rearrangement joins TRBV6-5 to TRBJ2-7; 7 positions match TRBD1. The CDR3 sequence is 14 residues long. Germline V gene lookup returns CDR1 MNHEY and CDR2 SVGAGI. J gave up 4 bases and V 7 bases, and 10 bases lay outside the gene matches. CDR3 nucleotide sequence: TGTGCCAGCATCCAGACAGGGCGTCGTTACGAGCAGTACTTC. Encoded protein: CASIQTGRRYEQYF.

The chain has TRBV7-3 and TRBJ1-1, with TRBD1 matching 8 bases. Looked up from germline, CDR1 is SGHTA and CDR2 is FQGTGA. There are 15 residues in the CDR3. V gave up 6 bases and J gave up 2 bases; unmatched junction bases: 8. The CDR3 protein is CASRPEGQGNTEAFF. Here the CDR3 DNA reads TGTGCCAGCAGACCGGAAGGACAGGGAAACACTGAAGCTTTCTTT.

V is TRBV7-3 and J is TRBJ1-1, with D uncertain. CDR3 size: 15 residues. The germline V gene has CDR1 SGHTA and CDR2 FQGTGA. V lost 2 bases, J lost 4 bases, and 14 bases lay in between. This CDR3 is CASSLGSGRSTEAFF. The CDR3 DNA sequence: TGTGCCAGCAGCTTAGGGTCGGGTCGGTCCACTGAAGCTTTCTTT.

V is TRBV2 and J is TRBJ2-1; D is unclear. Germline V CDR1 and CDR2: SNHLY, FYNNEI. This CDR3 has 13 residues. Deletions cut 4 bases from V and 3 bases from J, with 7 bases between. The CDR3 bases are TGTGCCAGCAGTGGCGACAACTACAATGAGCAGTTCTTC. It encodes CASSGDNYNEQFF.

The chain joins TRBV12-5 to TRBJ2-2; D unresolved. The V end lost 0 bases, the J end lost 4 bases, and 6 bases lay between the germline ends. Germline CDR1 LGHNT, CDR2 FRNRAP. The CDR3 length is 14 residues. CDR3 protein: CASGLVSVTGELFF. CDR3 coding DNA: TGTGCTAGTGGTTTGGTTTCAGTCACCGGGGAGCTGTTTTTT.

The chain combines TRBV4-2 with TRBJ1-4; TRBD1 might be the D (5 bases). The germline gives CDR1 LGHNA, CDR2 YNFKEQ. V was clipped by 0 bases and J by 8 bases, with 13 bases between them. The CDR3 runs 15 residues. The DNA for the CDR3 is TGTGCCAGCAGCCAAGACCGGACAAGTACAGAAAAACTGTTTTTT. Protein product: CASSQDRTSTEKLFF.

The genes are TRBV11-2 and TRBJ1-6, with D tentatively TRBD1 (6 bases). Per germline, CDR1 SGHAT and CDR2 FQNNGV. This CDR3 contains 15 residues. Trimming left V 7 bases short and J 9 bases short, with 19 bases between. CDR3: CASTNSDRWGSPLHF. CDR3 coding DNA: TGTGCCAGCACCAATTCCGACAGGTGGGGTTCACCCCTCCACTTT.

This clone was found once. The genes are TRBV20-1 and TRBJ2-7, with TRBD1 as a possible D gene (5 bases). Germline values: CDR1 DFQATT, CDR2 SNEGSKA (reference sequence). CDR3 size: 11 residues. Trimming took 5 bases from V and 4 from J, leaving 9 bases between them. DNA for the CDR3: TGCAGTGCTGCTTCAGGGTACGAGCAGTACTTC. This encodes CSAASGYEQYF.

The chain joins TRBV7-7 to TRBJ1-3, with TRBD1 matching over 9 bases. The germline gives CDR1 SSHAT, CDR2 FNYEAQ (reference sequence). This CDR3 has 17 residues. V shed 4 bases and J 2 bases; nucleotides not matched to a gene: 9. The CDR3 coding sequence is TGTGCCAGCAGCTCGGTCCCCGGGACAGGGACTGGAAACACCATATATTTT. Its translation is CASSSVPGTGTGNTIYF.

The chain links TRBV7-9 to TRBJ2-5; 14 bases map to TRBD2. Trimming cost V 4 bases and J 5 bases; bases outside gene matches: 3. The CDR3 is 15 amino acids. The germline V gene encodes CDR1 SEHNR and CDR2 FQNEAQ (reference sequence). CDR3 coding DNA: TGTGCCAGCAGCTCCCGACTAGCGGGAGGGGAGACCCAGTACTTC. This codes for CASSSRLAGGETQYF.

This clone was detected only a few times. This chain connects TRBV12-5 to TRBJ2-5; TRBD1 matches at 12 bases. Germline trimming cut 6 bases from V and 4 bases from J; bases unmatched to any gene: 3. Per the germline V gene, CDR1 is LGHNT and CDR2 is FRNRAP. This CDR3 is built from 14 residues. This chain's CDR3 is CASGRDRGRETQYF. For the CDR3, the DNA is TGTGCTAGTGGACGGGACAGGGGGCGAGAGACCCAGTACTTC. Using reference TRBV12-5 and TRBJ2-5 for the parts outside the CDR3, the full variable domain is DARVTQTPRHKVTEMGQEVTMRCQPILGHNTVFWYRQTMMQGLELLAYFRNRAPLDDSGMPKDRFSAEMPDATLATLKIQPSEPRDSAVYFCASGRDRGRETQYFGPGTRLLVL.

The rearrangement joins TRBV7-2 to TRBJ2-7; D is unresolved. Germline values: CDR1 SGHTA, CDR2 FQGNSA. The CDR3 contains 13 residues. Between the trimmed V and J ends, which lost 2 bases and 0 bases, there was a span of 5 bases. In DNA, the CDR3 is TGTGCCAGCAGCTTACGAGGCTCCTACGAGCAGTACTTC. It codes for CASSLRGSYEQYF.

The chain has TRBV28 and TRBJ1-2; no clear D gene. CDR3 length equals 11 residues. Per the germline V gene, CDR1 is MDHEN and CDR2 is SYDVKM. V gave up 10 bases and J gave up 5 bases, with 11 bases separating them. The CDR3 bases are TGTGCCACCTGGTCGGGTTATGGCTACACCTTC. Translated: CATWSGYGYTF.

For the CDR3, the DNA is TGTGCCAGCAGCCGTGACTACACCACAGATACGCAGTATTTT. It yields the protein CASSRDYTTDTQYF. This chain connects TRBV7-9 to TRBJ2-3; a weak D match, TRBD2 (5 bases). This CDR3 region has 14 residues. Per the germline V gene, CDR1 is SEHNR and CDR2 is FQNEAQ (reference sequence). With 5 bases removed from V and 2 bases from J, the gap between germline ends came to 11 bases.

The chain is built from TRBV11-3 and TRBJ2-1; 8 bases line up with TRBD2. CDR1 and CDR2 (germline): SGHNT, YENEEA. The CDR3 sequence is 15 residues long. The ends lost 5 bases at V and 4 bases at J; junction bases unmatched: 7. CDR3 DNA: TGTGCCAGCAGCCTGAACCAGCGGGAGTACAATGAGCAGTTCTTC. Translating it yields CASSLNQREYNEQFF.

This chain joins TRBV7-2 and TRBJ2-7; TRBD2 matches 7 bases. Germline V gene data show CDR1 as SGHTA and CDR2 as FQGNSA. This CDR3 is built from 15 residues. Unmatched junction bases numbered 13, after V lost 5 bases and J lost 6 bases. The CDR3 DNA sequence: TGTGCCAGCAGCCGCGAGGGTGGAGCGGGACGCGAGCAGTACTTC. This codes for CASSREGGAGREQYF.

The rearrangement links TRBV18 to TRBJ2-1; D uncertain. V lost 1 base, J lost 0 bases, and 10 bases lay in between. Germline CDR1 is KGHSH and CDR2 is LQKENI. There are 16 residues in the CDR3. The CDR3 DNA reads as TGTGCCAGCTCACCACGACCTGAAAGCTCCTACAATGAGCAGTTCTTC. Its protein is CASSPRPESSYNEQFF.

On this clone itself: This same CDR3 is encoded by further DNA sequences in the sample. The V gene is TRBV5-1, the J gene TRBJ1-4; weak D call: TRBD1 (6 bases). The V end lost 0 bases, the J end lost 8 bases, and 14 bases lay between the germline ends. CDR3 length equals 15 residues. CDR1 and CDR2 from the germline V gene are SGHRS and YFSETQ. CDR3 bases: TGCGCCAGCAGCTTGGACCGGGGGCGCGGGGAAAAACTGTTTTTT. Its protein is CASSLDRGRGEKLFF. The variable domain in full, with the rest retrieved from reference TRBV5-1 and TRBJ1-4, is KAGVTQTPRYLIKTRGQQVTLSCSPISGHRSVSWYQQTPGQGLQFLFEYFSETQRNKGNFPGRFSGRQFSNSRSEMNVSTLELGDSALYLCASSLDRGRGEKLFFGSGTQLSVL.

The chain carries TRBV4-1 and TRBJ1-5, with 10 nucleotides matching TRBD1. V lost 5 bases and J lost 6; bases outside the gene matches: 7. The CDR3 sequence is 15 residues long. The V gene's germline CDR1 is MGHRA and CDR2 YSYEKL. The CDR3 loop reads CASSSGTGVIQPQHF. CDR3 in DNA: TGCGCCAGCAGCTCCGGGACAGGGGTAATTCAGCCCCAGCATTTT.

The chain has TRBV11-3 and TRBJ2-5; the D gene could be TRBD1 or TRBD2 (6 bases each). Trimming left V 1 base short and J 9 bases short, with 12 bases between. Germline CDR1 and CDR2: SGHNT and YENEEA. The CDR3 has 13 amino acids. CDR3 sequence: CASSLATGGAQYF. In DNA, the CDR3 is TGTGCCAGCAGCTTAGCCACCGGGGGCGCCCAGTACTTC.

The chain has TRBV6-6 and TRBJ1-2; D perhaps matches TRBD1 (5 bases). Germline values: CDR1 MNHNY, CDR2 SVGAGI (reference sequence). Trimming stripped 6 bases from V and 1 base from J, with 15 bases between. The CDR3 sequence is 15 residues long. The CDR3 sequence is CASSPRDPLNYGYTF. In DNA, the CDR3 is TGTGCCAGCAGCCCGAGGGACCCACTTAACTATGGCTACACCTTC.

The chain combines TRBV5-1 with TRBJ2-1, with 9 bases fitting TRBD1. J was trimmed by 8 bases and V by 3 bases; bases with no gene match: 6. Germline V gene data show CDR1 as SGHRS and CDR2 as YFSETQ. The CDR3 is 14 residues long. The CDR3 loop is CASSSGTGIDEQFF. For the CDR3, the DNA is TGCGCCAGCAGCTCGGGGACAGGGATCGATGAGCAGTTCTTC.

Relative to its sample, this clone is medium-sized (0.01 to 0.1%). The chain employs TRBV2 and TRBJ2-7; TRBD2 aligns across 7 bases. V was pared by 4 bases and J by 2 bases, with 5 bases of the junction left unmatched. Germline assignment: CDR1 SNHLY and CDR2 FYNNEI. CDR3 length equals 14 residues. CDR3 sequence reads: CASSGSSGAYEQYF. CDR3 DNA: TGTGCCAGCAGTGGTTCTAGCGGAGCCTACGAGCAGTACTTC.

This clone was found a few times. This sequence joins TRBV19 and TRBJ2-1; 8 bases line up with TRBD1. This CDR3 is 15 amino acids long. Germline lookup yields CDR1 LNHDA and CDR2 SQIVND (reference sequence). The ends lost 4 bases at V and 2 bases at J; junction bases unmatched: 4. CDR3 residues: CASSTGGAPYNEQFF. DNA for the CDR3: TGTGCCAGTAGTACAGGGGGCGCCCCCTACAATGAGCAGTTCTTC.

The chain carries TRBV18 and TRBJ2-5; 7 bases are a match to TRBD1. The CDR3 runs to 15 residues. Germline V gene lookup returns CDR1 KGHSH and CDR2 LQKENI. J lost 2 bases, V lost 3 bases, and 6 bases had no gene match. The CDR3, as DNA: TGTGCCAGCTCACCGCTGACAGGGCTTCAAGAGACCCAGTACTTC. Its translation is CASSPLTGLQETQYF. Variable domain in full (rest from reference TRBV18 and TRBJ2-5): NAGVMQNPRHLVRRRGQEARLRCSPMKGHSHVYWYRQLPEEGLKFMVYLQKENIIDESGMPKERFSAEFPKEGPSILRIQQVVRGDSAAYFCASSPLTGLQETQYFGPGTRLLVL.

The chain is built from TRBV29-1 and TRBJ1-1, with D possibly being TRBD1 (5 bases). The germline V gene has CDR1 SQVTM and CDR2 ANQGSEA. This CDR3 has 13 residues. V lost 5 bases, J lost 0 bases, and 10 bases lay in between. In DNA form, the CDR3 reads TGCAGCGTTAGGACAAATTTGAACACTGAAGCTTTCTTT. Its translation is CSVRTNLNTEAFF.

The CDR3 coding sequence is TGTGCCAGCAGCTTAGAGACTAGCGGAACCTACGAGCAGTACTTC. It specifies CASSLETSGTYEQYF. The rearrangement uses TRBV7-6 and TRBJ2-7, with TRBD2 matching 9 bases. The J segment lost 2 bases and the V segment lost 1 base, leaving 3 bases of the junction unmatched. The CDR3 consists of 15 residues. CDR1 is SGHVS, CDR2 FNYEAQ, per germline.

V is TRBV28 and J is TRBJ2-7, with TRBD2 as a possible D gene (5 bases). The V end was cut by 6 bases, the J end by 4 bases, with 16 bases between. CDR3 length: 14 amino acids. Germline CDR1 is MDHEN and CDR2 is SYDVKM. The CDR3 loop reads CASRRLEDSYEQYF. In DNA, the CDR3 is TGTGCCAGCAGAAGACTGGAGGACTCATACGAGCAGTACTTC.